These 14 T cell receptor beta chains share one sample of origin, sequenced in a study of CD8 T cells in Susac syndrome (dated by TCRdb to between 2019 and 2020). Preparation of the library involved the immunoSEQ multiplex PCR assay. RNA was extracted with the RNeasy kit and roughly 0.5 to 1 ug was reverse transcribed using random hexamers. The raw public data were reprocessed by TCRdb itself: fastp quality trimming at Q25, MiXCR clonotype calling, in-frame beta chains only. Identical CDR3 proteins give one entry, which carries the most common genes and DNA. The sample table shows a few hundred thousand distinct CDR3 sequences, and 80% to 90% are seen once. The ten largest clones add up to 0.11% of the sample. Sequencing was performed on CD8+ T cells from PBMCs. The receptors originated from a human donor with multiple sclerosis.

This clonotype was counted between two and nine times. V gene TRBV19 combines with J gene TRBJ1-1, with 8 bases identical to TRBD1. Germline CDR1 reads LNHDA; CDR2 reads SQIVND (reference sequence). V trimming: 5 bases; J trimming: 0 bases; junction bases outside the gene matches: 5. This CDR3 region has 15 residues. The DNA of the CDR3 is TGTGCCAGTAGTTCTCGGACAGGGATGAACACTGAAGCTTTCTTT. Translating gives CASSSRTGMNTEAFF.

The chain couples TRBV7-9 to TRBJ1-1; D is unclear. Germline lookup yields CDR1 SEHNR and CDR2 FQNEAQ (reference sequence). The CDR3 spans 11 residues. V dropped 5 bases and J dropped 11 bases, with 12 bases sitting between them. The CDR3 nucleotides read TGTGCCAGCAGCCAAGGGCCGGGGGCTTTCTTT. Protein product: CASSQGPGAFF.

CDR3 bases: TGTGCCTGGAGTGTGTCAACCGGGGCTTTCTTT. It encodes CAWSVSTGAFF. The chain joins TRBV30 to TRBJ1-1; unclear D gene. Per germline, CDR1 GTSNPN and CDR2 SVGIG (reference sequence). CDR3 length: 11 residues. The V end lost 0 bases, the J end lost 11 bases, and 10 bases lay between the germline ends. Complete variable domain (other parts from reference TRBV30 and TRBJ1-1): SQTIHQWPATLVQPVGSPLSLECTVEGTSNPNLYWYRQAAGRGLQLLFYSVGIGQISSEVPQNLSASRPQDRQFILSSKKLLLSDSGFYLCAWSVSTGAFFGQGTRLTVV.

The V gene is TRBV9, the J gene TRBJ2-1; 7 nucleotides line up with TRBD2. This CDR3 is 15 amino acids long. Germline V gene sequence: CDR1 SGDLS, CDR2 YYNGEE. After removal of 3 bases from V and 2 bases from J, the junction contained 5 bases not matched to a gene. Here the CDR3 reads CASSGSGWTYNEQFF. The CDR3, as DNA: TGTGCCAGCAGCGGTAGCGGGTGGACCTACAATGAGCAGTTCTTC. The whole variable domain, filled in from reference TRBV9 and TRBJ2-1, reads DSGVTQTPKHLITATGQRVTLRCSPRSGDLSVYWYQQSLDQGLQFLIQYYNGEERAKGNILERFSAQQFPDLHSELNLSSLELGDSALYFCASSGSGWTYNEQFFGPGTRLTVL.

This clonotype was seen a single time. J is TRBJ2-4 and V is TRBV7-9; a weak D match, TRBD1 (6 bases). The CDR3 loop spans 15 amino acids. The germline V gene encodes CDR1 SEHNR and CDR2 FQNEAQ (reference sequence). Trimming removed 3 bases from V and 2 bases from J, with 11 bases in between. DNA of the CDR3: TGTGCCAGCAGCTTGAAACAGGGTTCCAAAAACATTCAGTACTTC. This sequence encodes CASSLKQGSKNIQYF.

Concerning this clonotype itself: The junction and the germline gene differ at one end; a read error may be behind it. V usage is TRBV7-7 and J usage is TRBJ2-6; 7 positions match TRBD1. Germline loops: CDR1 SSHAT, CDR2 FNYEAQ (reference sequence). CDR3 length equals 15 residues. CDR3 residues: CASSEGTAGANVLTF. The DNA of the CDR3 is TGTGCTAGCAGCGAGGGGACAGCTGGGGCCAACGTCCTGACTTTC.

The V and J genes are TRBV20-1 and TRBJ2-1; no clear D gene. The CDR3 extends over 12 amino acids. Germline V CDR1 and CDR2: DFQATT, SNEGSKA (reference sequence). V lost 4 bases, J lost 8 bases, and 12 bases lay in between. The CDR3: CSANPHPHEQFF. Here the CDR3 DNA reads TGCAGTGCTAACCCCCACCCCCATGAGCAGTTCTTC.

This rearrangement joins TRBV12-3 or TRBV12-4 to TRBJ2-3, with D unclear. CDR3 length equals 13 residues. Trimming took off 3 bases at V and 2 bases at J, with 6 bases between the two ends. In DNA form, the CDR3 reads TGTGCCAGCAGTTTTATCCCCACAGATACGCAGTATTTT. It encodes CASSFIPTDTQYF.

In its sample, this clonotype was seen once. The genes are TRBV19 and TRBJ1-1; 11 bases align to TRBD1. V shed 4 bases, J shed 8 bases, and the junction held 9 bases outside the gene matches. In germline, CDR1 is LNHDA, CDR2 SQIVND (reference sequence). This CDR3 is 15 amino acids long. CDR3 amino acids: CASSTRGTGGTEAFF. CDR3 nucleotides: TGTGCCAGTAGTACCCGGGGGACAGGGGGAACAGAAGCTTTCTTT.

The chain links TRBV28 to TRBJ1-5; 9 nucleotides match TRBD1. Germline CDR1 and CDR2: MDHEN and SYDVKM. V was clipped by 3 bases and J by 8 bases; unmatched bases: 5. There are 14 residues in the CDR3. The CDR3: CASSFGQGWEPQHF. The CDR3 DNA reads as TGTGCCAGCAGTTTCGGACAGGGGTGGGAGCCCCAGCATTTT.

The chain is built from TRBV27 and TRBJ2-1; 8 nucleotides agree with TRBD1. The V and J ends lost 6 bases and 6 bases, in that order; junction bases with no gene match: 7. The CDR3 is 14 residues long. Germline CDR1 is MNHEY and CDR2 is SMNVEV (reference sequence). CDR3 nucleotide sequence: TGTGCCAGCAGCCAGACAGGGGTCCCCAATGAGCAGTTCTTC. The encoded protein is CASSQTGVPNEQFF.

V gene TRBV29-1 combines with J gene TRBJ2-7, with 9 bases aligning to TRBD1. V was pared by 0 bases and J by 3 bases, with 15 bases of the junction left unmatched. CDR3 size: 18 residues. Germline CDR1 and CDR2: SQVTM and ANQGSEA. CDR3 DNA sequence: TGCAGCGTTGAAGACGGGACAGGGAATAAGGGTCGGGTCTACGAGCAGTACTTC. This sequence encodes CSVEDGTGNKGRVYEQYF.

J is TRBJ2-3 and V is TRBV27; D perhaps matches TRBD1 (5 bases). The germline CDR1 and CDR2 sequences are MNHEY and SMNVEV (reference sequence). The V and J ends lost 6 bases and 2 bases respectively, with 21 bases between them. The CDR3 totals 17 residues. DNA of the CDR3: TGTGCCAGCAGCCCTACGGTTAGGGGCAGCATCACAGATACGCAGTATTTT. Protein product: CASSPTVRGSITDTQYF.

This sequence joins TRBV20-1 and TRBJ2-1, with D maybe TRBD2 (5 bases). Trimming removed 2 bases at V and 9 bases at J, with 14 bases between. The germline CDR1 and CDR2 sequences are DFQATT and SNEGSKA (reference sequence). The CDR3 loop spans 13 amino acids. The CDR3 DNA reads as TGCAGTGCTAGACCTAAGGAGGTGGGTGAGCAGTTCTTC. Translation: CSARPKEVGEQFF.